This TCR beta chain was sequenced for a study of circulating CD8 cells and anti-PD-1 response in melanoma. Live CD3+CD8+TCRalphabeta+ cells were sorted into four subsets by PD-1 and/or TIGIT. This clonotype is termed large. What it recognizes is unknown. Study outcomes and limitations: TIGIT repertoires were least diverse, DNEG repertoires most diverse.

Each library started from around 14 ng of total RNA using the QIAseq Immune Repertoire TCR panel. TCRdb re-called the reads with MiXCR, one entry per CDR3 protein. This repertoire shows about 720 distinct CDR3 sequences, 8% to 10% found once; its top ten account for roughly two thirds. The sequenced sample was CD8+ T cells from PBMCs, obtained at baseline or after one month of anti-PD-1 therapy (not recorded which). The TCR comes from a human donor with melanoma.

CDR3 DNA sequence: TGTGCCAGCAGTTTGGACAGGGGGGATAACGAGCAGTACTTC. It translates to CASSLDRGDNEQYF. V usage is TRBV27 and J usage is TRBJ2-7; 10 bases line up with TRBD1. CDR3 length: 14 residues. Germline CDR1 MNHEY, CDR2 SMNVEV (reference sequence). Trimming cost V 3 bases and J 5 bases; bases outside gene matches: 4.